This T cell receptor (beta chain) was identified during a study of blood T cell repertoires in COVID-19. About the research overall: COVID-19 samples from acute and convalescent phases originated in the United States, Italy and Spain. PBMCs, B-cell-depleted T cells, or T cells provided the cDNA or gDNA that made up the material.

A single count supports this clone. At one end the junction does not follow the germline gene, possibly because of a read error. Enrolled during active infection, Seattle patients were then followed longitudinally. Per the original methods: How many nucleated cells were present was estimated from reference gene primer amplification. Some clones are missing from TCRdb's copy, which holds only in-frame ones; the method was immunoSEQ multiplex PCR. Clone size and the V and J calls come from that table; the DNA yielded D and trimming. Of fewer than 200,000 clones in the sample, 85% were seen once. Germline V gene data show CDR1 as MDHEN and CDR2 as SYDVKM. CDR3 length equals 16 residues.

J is TRBJ2-3 and V is TRBV28; tentative D call: TRBD2 (7 bases). This receptor was obtained from a woman older than 75 with COVID-19, enrolled during active disease. The sample was peripheral blood. The chain's CDR3 is CASSPDGGHLTHTQYF. The CDR3, as DNA: TGTGCCAGCAGCCCCGACGGGGGGCACCTCACACATACGCAGTATTTT.